This T cell receptor (beta chain) was sequenced during a study of blood T cell repertoires in COVID-19. The CDR3 length is 12 residues. Deletions cut 3 bases from V and 7 bases from J, with 9 bases between. The germline gives CDR1 LGHNA, CDR2 YNFKEQ. Produced via immunoSEQ multiplex PCR; TCRdb's table is partial and in-frame only. This table holds tens of thousands of clones, approximately 88% found once. This clonotype originated in a human donor in a cohort sampled during active COVID-19. Sequencing used peripheral blood. This chain connects TRBV4-2 to TRBJ1-2, with no clear D. The CDR3 sequence is CASSQRVSGYTF. CDR3 in DNA: TGTGCCAGCAGCCAGAGGGTTAGTGGCTACACCTTC.